Listed below are T cell receptor beta chains from one sample, sequenced in a study of T cell responses to AZD1222 COVID-19 vaccine. Repertoires were generated with immunoSEQ multiplex PCR, while TCRdb's copy carries only in-frame clones and drops some. The sample holds some 130,000 clones, more than 80% seen once. The source was peripheral blood, collected on day 0 of AZD1222 vaccination. These receptor sequences come from an adult in good health. CDR3s include the opening cysteine and the closing phenylalanine or tryptophan. A D gene is named only where the DNA matches it firmly. A row's size may be missing; if present it is once, few, many or a size class.

j_call,clone_size,v_call,d_call,cdr3_nt,cdr3_aa
TRBJ1-5,NA,TRBV19,NA,TGTGCCAGTAGACAACGACAGGCCAATCAGCCCCAGCATTTT,CASRQRQANQPQHF
TRBJ1-3,once,TRBV5-5,NA,TGTGCCAGCAGCTCCCCCAGGGGACACCTAGGCTCTGGAAACACCATATATTTT,CASSSPRGHLGSGNTIYF
TRBJ2-1,NA,TRBV5-8,NA,TGTGCCAGCAGCTTGGGGGGATCGTCCGGGATTGAGCAGTTCTTC,CASSLGGSSGIEQFF
TRBJ1-1,NA,TRBV5-1,NA,TGCGCCAGCAGCTTGGCGACGGACACTGAAGCTTTCTTT,CASSLATDTEAFF
TRBJ1-1,once,TRBV5-1,TRBD1,TGCGCCAGCAGCGACGGGACAGGGGACACTGAAGCTTTCTTT,CASSDGTGDTEAFF
TRBJ1-6,NA,TRBV19,TRBD1,TGTGCCAGTAGAACCGGGACAGGGGCACCAGGGGCTAATTCACCCCTCCACTTT,CASRTGTGAPGANSPLHF
TRBJ1-1,NA,TRBV30,NA,TGTGCCTGGAGTGTATTAAAGGGAGGGGCTTTCTTT,CAWSVLKGGAFF
TRBJ1-2,NA,TRBV28,NA,TGTGCCAGCAGTGGACGGACAGCGGCCTATGGCTACACCTTC,CASSGRTAAYGYTF
TRBJ1-5,NA,TRBV3-1/TRBV3-2,NA,TGTGCCAGCTCAAAAAGAACGAACCTCTCCTTTAACAATCAGCCCCAGCATTTT,CASSKRTNLSFNNQPQHF
TRBJ1-1,NA,TRBV19,NA,TGTGCCAGTAACCCTTCTGCGCGGGCAGCGGAAACCTTTACTTCTGAAGCTTTCTTT,CASNPSARAAETFTSEAFF
TRBJ1-2,few,TRBV10-3,TRBD1,TGTGCCACACAACCGAGGACAGGGACAAGCACCTATGGCTACACCTTC,CATQPRTGTSTYGYTF
TRBJ1-4,NA,TRBV19,NA,TGTGCCAGTTCCGACAAGGCTAATGAAAAACTGTTTTTT,CASSDKANEKLFF
TRBJ1-3,NA,TRBV5-1,NA,TGCGCCAGCAGCTTGTCAACTGGCTCTGGAAACACCATATATTTT,CASSLSTGSGNTIYF
TRBJ1-4,NA,TRBV9,TRBD1,TGTGCCAGCAGCCCAGGAGGGACAGTTAATGAAAAACTGTTTTTT,CASSPGGTVNEKLFF
TRBJ1-6,once,TRBV30,TRBD1,TGTGCCTGGAGTCCGACAGGGGATAATTCACCCCTCCACTTT,CAWSPTGDNSPLHF
TRBJ1-1,NA,TRBV5-1,NA,TGCGCCAGCAGAGAGCCCTTGAACACTGAAGCTTTCTTT,CASREPLNTEAFF
TRBJ1-1,NA,TRBV4-1,TRBD1,TGCGCCAGCAGCCAAGTAGCTGACAGGGGGCTGATGAACACTGAAGCTTTCTTT,CASSQVADRGLMNTEAFF
TRBJ1-4,once,TRBV28,NA,TGTGCCAGCAGCCTCAATGAAAAACTGTTTTTT,CASSLNEKLFF